Following are 17 T cell receptor beta chains from one sample sequenced in a study of early T cells in non-severe SARS-CoV-2 infection. TCRdb reprocessed the 5' RACE reads with MiXCR, giving one entry per CDR3 protein. The repertoire holds about 80,000 distinct CDR3 sequences, with roughly 4.7% as singletons. Source: whole blood, taken at baseline. The origin of the receptors is an adult who was a healthcare worker with PCR-confirmed SARS-CoV-2 infection or an uninfected control (not recorded which).

The chain employs TRBV4-1 and TRBJ1-5; 7 bases agree with TRBD1. The CDR3 covers 18 residues. V shed 1 base and J 5 bases; nucleotides not matched to a gene: 14. Germline V gene lookup returns CDR1 MGHRA and CDR2 YSYEKL. CDR3 amino acids: CASSQGDSGARPYQPQHF. The CDR3, as DNA: TGCGCCAGCAGCCAAGGGGACAGCGGGGCGCGGCCCTATCAGCCCCAGCATTTT.

This clonotype was seen ten or more times. V and J are TRBV28 and TRBJ2-3; no clear D. This CDR3 has 10 amino acids. Germline V lookup: CDR1 MDHEN, CDR2 SYDVKM. V gave up 10 bases and J gave up 7 bases, with 9 bases separating them. The CDR3 region is CANPRYTQYF. For the CDR3, the DNA is TGTGCCAACCCGAGGTATACGCAGTATTTT.

This clonotype was observed at least ten times. This sequence joins TRBV27 and TRBJ2-7; 9 bases agree with TRBD2. V shed 5 bases, J shed 2 bases, and the junction held 10 bases outside the gene matches. The V gene's germline CDR1 is MNHEY and CDR2 SMNVEV (reference sequence). The CDR3 contains 16 residues. The CDR3 bases are TGTGCCAGCAGTCGTCAGGGACTAGCATACGCCTACGAGCAGTACTTC. The encoded protein is CASSRQGLAYAYEQYF.

This clonotype showed up just a few times. The V gene is TRBV19, the J gene TRBJ1-5; 7 bases agree with TRBD1. Trimming took 5 bases from V and 6 from J; bases not matched to a gene: 13. The CDR3 extends over 16 amino acids. Per germline, CDR1 LNHDA and CDR2 SQIVND (reference sequence). The CDR3 coding sequence is TGTGCCAGTAGTTCCCATCGGCACAGGGGTGTTCAGCCCCAGCATTTT. Translation: CASSSHRHRGVQPQHF.

This clonotype was detected many times. The rearrangement links TRBV28 to TRBJ1-5; D may be TRBD1 (5 bases). V was shortened by 6 bases and J by 4 bases, with 10 bases between the two germline ends. From germline, CDR1 is MDHEN and CDR2 SYDVKM. The CDR3 extends over 13 amino acids. In DNA form, the CDR3 reads TGTGCCAGCAGACGACAGCTAAATCAGCCCCAGCATTTT. Encoded protein: CASRRQLNQPQHF.

V is TRBV12-3 or TRBV12-4 and J is TRBJ1-2, with D possibly TRBD1 on 5 matching bases. The CDR3 length is 11 residues. Trimming stripped 10 bases from V and 4 bases from J, with 10 bases between. This chain's CDR3 is CATPGGYGYTF. CDR3 coding DNA: TGTGCCACCCCGGGGGGCTATGGCTACACCTTC.

This clonotype was observed many times. This chain connects TRBV12-3 or TRBV12-4 to TRBJ2-2; TRBD1 might be the D (5 bases). V was clipped by 6 bases and J by 0 bases, with 14 bases between them. The CDR3 is 16 amino acids. The CDR3 nucleotides read TGTGCCAGCAGCCTTACAAGGGGCGCGAACACCGGGGAGCTGTTTTTT. Its translation: CASSLTRGANTGELFF.

This clonotype was seen at least ten times. A read error may account for a junction end that differs from germline. The V gene is TRBV5-1, the J gene TRBJ2-7; possible D gene TRBD1, 6 bases. CDR3 length: 14 amino acids. Germline CDR1 is SGHRS and CDR2 is YFSETQ. The CDR3 loop is CASSSEPGTPYQLF. In nucleotides, the CDR3 is TGCGCCAGCAGCTCCGAACCCGGGACACCCTACCAACTCTTC.

Many counts were recorded for this clonotype. The genes are TRBV28 and TRBJ1-5; D not resolved. Per the germline V gene, CDR1 is MDHEN and CDR2 is SYDVKM. The CDR3 loop spans 16 amino acids. Trimming cost V 6 bases and J 3 bases, with 18 bases left between them. The CDR3 sequence is CASRYHKTSANQPQHF. The CDR3 region has the DNA TGTGCCAGCAGATATCATAAGACGAGCGCCAATCAGCCCCAGCATTTT.

This clonotype was counted many times. The V and J genes are TRBV25-1 and TRBJ2-1; no clear D. V gave up 1 base and J gave up 9 bases, with 16 bases separating them. The CDR3 runs to 15 residues. Germline assignment: CDR1 MGHDK and CDR2 SYGVNS. The CDR3, as DNA: TGTGCCAGCAGTGAATTAGACTCTCAAGCCGGTGAGCAGTTCTTC. It specifies CASSELDSQAGEQFF.

This clonotype was counted many times. The chain recombines TRBV4-1 with TRBJ1-5, with D possibly TRBD1 on 5 matching bases. From germline, CDR1 is MGHRA and CDR2 YSYEKL. The germline V and J ends were trimmed by 4 bases and 1 base, with 8 bases remaining between them. CDR3 length equals 14 residues. CDR3 amino acids: CASSLGESNQPQHF. Here the CDR3 DNA reads TGCGCCAGCAGCCTAGGGGAGAGCAATCAGCCCCAGCATTTT.

At least ten counts were recorded for this clonotype. This chain joins TRBV7-9 and TRBJ2-1; 11 bases are shared with TRBD2. V was clipped by 0 bases and J by 4 bases; unmatched bases: 8. The CDR3 runs to 18 residues. CDR1 and CDR2 from the germline V gene are SEHNR and FQNEAQ (reference sequence). CDR3 region: CASSLAQMGLAVYNEQFF. The CDR3 coding sequence is TGTGCCAGCAGCTTAGCGCAGATGGGACTAGCGGTGTACAATGAGCAGTTCTTC.

This clonotype was observed a few times. V is TRBV20-1 and J is TRBJ2-6; tentatively, D is TRBD1 or TRBD2 (5 bases each). The CDR3 is made up of 15 amino acids. Germline assignment: CDR1 DFQATT and CDR2 SNEGSKA (reference sequence). The V and J ends lost 2 bases and 2 bases respectively, with 10 bases between them. The CDR3: CSARQGTPGANVLTF. DNA of the CDR3: TGCAGTGCTAGACAAGGGACGCCTGGGGCCAACGTCCTGACTTTC.

A few counts support this clonotype. This chain joins TRBV5-4 and TRBJ2-3; D gene unclear. The CDR3 spans 12 residues. V dropped 5 bases and J dropped 4 bases, with 8 bases sitting between them. Germline V gene lookup returns CDR1 SGHNT and CDR2 YYREEE (reference sequence). The CDR3 bases are TGTGCCAGCAGGGGATGGGCAGATACGCAGTATTTT. Translated: CASRGWADTQYF.

The chain employs TRBV2 and TRBJ2-6; possibly TRBD2 for D (5 bases). Germline V CDR1 and CDR2: SNHLY, FYNNEI. V was pared by 6 bases and J by 0 bases, with 12 bases between. CDR3 length equals 16 residues. CDR3 amino acids: CASSRERNSGANVLTF. The CDR3, as DNA: TGTGCCAGCAGCCGGGAACGGAACTCTGGGGCCAACGTCCTGACTTTC.

This clonotype was seen repeatedly, ten times or more. This rearrangement joins TRBV5-6 to TRBJ1-2, with D possibly matching TRBD1 (5 bases). The CDR3 runs 14 residues. Trimming took 0 bases from V and 4 from J, leaving 10 bases between them. Germline V gene sequence: CDR1 SGHDT, CDR2 YYEEEE. CDR3 amino acids: CASSLGGRSYGYTF. CDR3 DNA sequence: TGTGCCAGCAGCTTGGGGGGCCGGAGCTATGGCTACACCTTC.

This clonotype was seen a handful of times. A junction boundary mismatches the germline segment, possibly from a read error. The V call is TRBV3-1, the J call TRBJ1-2; D ambiguous. This CDR3 region has 16 residues. Germline CDR1 LGHDT, CDR2 YNNKEL (reference sequence). CDR3 protein: CASSQVYTAWNYGHTF. As DNA, the CDR3 is TGTGCCAGCAGCCAAGTATATACCGCATGGAACTATGGCCACACCTTC.